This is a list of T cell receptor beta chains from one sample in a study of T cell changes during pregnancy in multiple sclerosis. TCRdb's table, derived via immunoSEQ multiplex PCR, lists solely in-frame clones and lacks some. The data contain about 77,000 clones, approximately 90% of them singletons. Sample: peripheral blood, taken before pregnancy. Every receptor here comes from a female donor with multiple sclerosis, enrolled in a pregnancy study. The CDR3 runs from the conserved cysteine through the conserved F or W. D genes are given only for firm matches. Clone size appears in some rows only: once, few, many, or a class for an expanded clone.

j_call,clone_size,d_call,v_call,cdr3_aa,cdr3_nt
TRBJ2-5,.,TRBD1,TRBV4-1,CASSRLHFRPGQGRETQYF,TGCGCCAGCAGCCGACTCCACTTTAGGCCGGGACAGGGCCGGGAGACCCAGTACTTC
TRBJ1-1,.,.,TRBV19,CASTRYVGNTEAFF,TGTGCCAGTACGCGGTATGTGGGGAACACTGAAGCTTTCTTT
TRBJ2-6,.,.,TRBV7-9,CASSETLGAFAGANVLTF,TGTGCCAGCAGCGAAACGTTGGGCGCCTTCGCTGGGGCCAACGTCCTGACTTTC
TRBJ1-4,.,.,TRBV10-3,CAAHGATNEKLFF,TGTGCCGCCCATGGAGCAACTAATGAAAAACTGTTTTTT
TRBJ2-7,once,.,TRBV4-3,CASSQARRGANSYEQYF,TGCGCCAGCAGCCAAGCGAGGCGGGGCGCCAACTCCTACGAGCAGTACTTC
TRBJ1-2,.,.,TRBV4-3,CASSQDASNAYGYTF,TGCGCCAGCAGCCAAGATGCCAGTAACGCCTATGGCTACACCTTC
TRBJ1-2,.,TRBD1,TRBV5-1,CASSGGTGSGYTF,TGCGCCAGCAGCGGAGGGACAGGGAGTGGCTACACCTTC
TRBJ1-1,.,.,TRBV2,CASSALWDLFVEAFF,TGTGCCAGCAGTGCCCTTTGGGACTTGTTTGTTGAAGCTTTCTTT
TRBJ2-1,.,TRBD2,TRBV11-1,CASSLGRTGRDNEQFF,TGTGCCAGCAGCTTGGGACGAACCGGGAGGGACAATGAGCAGTTCTTC
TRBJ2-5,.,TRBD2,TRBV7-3,CASSPGGEETQYF,TGTGCCAGCAGCCCCGGGGGGGAAGAGACCCAGTACTTC
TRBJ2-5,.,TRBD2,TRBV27,CASTWSSGETQYF,TGTGCCAGCACCTGGAGTAGCGGGGAGACCCAGTACTTC
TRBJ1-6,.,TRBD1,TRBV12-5,CASGSDRSSYNSPLHF,TGTGCTAGTGGTTCGGACAGGAGCTCCTATAATTCACCCCTCCACTTT
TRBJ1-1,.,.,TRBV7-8,CASSSPRRFGGETEAFF,TGTGCCAGCAGCTCCCCGAGGAGATTCGGTGGGGAGACTGAAGCTTTCTTT
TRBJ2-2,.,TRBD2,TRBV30,CAGWAGGLNTGELFF,TGTGCCGGGTGGGCGGGGGGCTTGAACACCGGGGAGCTGTTTTTT
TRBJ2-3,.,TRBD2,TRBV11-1,CASTGGGRPSTDTQYF,TGTGCCAGCACAGGCGGGGGGCGCCCTAGCACAGATACGCAGTATTTT
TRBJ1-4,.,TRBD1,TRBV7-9,CASSPGTGRASVGKLFF,TGTGCCAGCAGCCCCGGGACAGGGAGGGCCTCAGTGGGAAAACTGTTTTTT
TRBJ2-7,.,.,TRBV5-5,CASSRGGIVPYEQYF,TGTGCCAGCAGCAGGGGGGGCATCGTCCCTTACGAGCAGTACTTC
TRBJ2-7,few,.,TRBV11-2,CASSFFLVPDSTYEQYF,TGTGCCAGCAGCTTTTTCTTGGTTCCGGACAGCACCTACGAGCAGTACTTC
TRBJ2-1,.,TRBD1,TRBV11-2,CASSPRGQRLYNEQFF,TGTGCCAGCAGCCCAAGGGGACAGAGACTCTACAATGAGCAGTTCTTC
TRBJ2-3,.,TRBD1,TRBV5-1,CASSSNRGPVDTQYF,TGCGCCAGCAGTTCCAACAGGGGACCCGTCGATACGCAGTATTTT
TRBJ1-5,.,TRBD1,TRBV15,CATGRGLVSNQPQHF,TGTGCCACCGGTAGGGGGCTCGTTAGCAATCAGCCCCAGCATTTT
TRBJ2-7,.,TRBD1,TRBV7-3,CASSLTGQGAYEQYF,TGTGCCAGCAGCTTAACAGGACAGGGAGCCTACGAGCAGTACTTC
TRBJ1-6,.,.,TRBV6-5,CASRGQIVAPLHF,TGTGCCAGCAGGGGACAAATTGTCGCACCCCTCCACTTT
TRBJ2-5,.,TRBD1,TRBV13,CASSPPARGRETQYF,TGTGCCAGCAGCCCTCCCGCGAGGGGGCGGGAGACCCAGTACTTC